Listed below are T cell receptor beta chains from one sample, sequenced in a study of identical twins. TCRdb analysed the 5' RACE reads with MiXCR anew, one entry per CDR3 protein. The table lists approximately 250,000 distinct CDR3 sequences, roughly 7.1% of them singletons. These data also formed part of another study, on T cells expressing NK-cell markers.

The material sequenced was CD8+ T cells sorted from blood. Receptors were obtained from a woman between 18 and 29 years old in good health. Both conserved end residues are part of each CDR3. D genes are given only for firm matches. Clone size appears in some rows only: once, few, many, or a class for an expanded clone.

j_call | clone_size | d_call | v_call | cdr3_aa | cdr3_nt
TRBJ2-2 | - | - | TRBV9 | CASSGERGVTGELFF | TGTGCCAGCAGTGGAGAGCGCGGGGTTACCGGGGAGCTGTTTTTT
TRBJ2-7 | few | TRBD2 | TRBV7-8 | CASSLAGTSGYEQYF | TGTGCCAGCAGCTTAGCGGGGACTAGCGGGTACGAGCAGTACTTC
TRBJ1-1 | - | - | TRBV11-2 | CASSLKIEAFF | TGTGCCAGCAGCCTAAAAATTGAAGCTTTCTTT
TRBJ2-1 | - | TRBD2 | TRBV13 | CASSSRLAGPTYNEQFF | TGTGCCAGCAGCTCCCGACTAGCGGGGCCAACCTACAATGAGCAGTTCTTC
TRBJ2-3 | many | - | TRBV7-9 | CASSFLADSTDTQYF | TGTGCCAGCAGCTTCTTAGCGGATAGCACAGATACGCAGTATTTT
TRBJ2-3 | few | - | TRBV12-3/TRBV12-4 | CASSLSTPEDTQYF | TGTGCCAGCAGTCTCTCTACTCCGGAGGATACGCAGTATTTT
TRBJ1-2 | many | TRBD1 | TRBV5-1 | CASSTGGPSYGYTF | TGCGCCAGCAGCACAGGGGGCCCCAGCTATGGCTACACCTTC
TRBJ2-3 | - | - | TRBV7-9 | CASSWLLFSDTQYF | TGTGCCAGCAGCTGGCTGCTTTTTTCAGATACGCAGTATTTT
TRBJ2-7 | few | TRBD2 | TRBV7-9 | CASKDGGTYEQYF | TGTGCCAGCAAGGACGGGGGGACCTACGAGCAGTACTTC
TRBJ1-2 | - | - | TRBV13 | CASSLVRAAGDTF | TGTGCCAGCAGCTTAGTCCGGGCCGCAGGGGACACCTTC
TRBJ1-1 | many | - | TRBV12-3/TRBV12-4 | CASSLSPGWTEAFF | TGTGCCAGCAGTTTATCCCCAGGATGGACTGAAGCTTTCTTT
TRBJ2-7 | many | - | TRBV5-1 | CASSLMSPDGGQYF | TGCGCCAGCAGCTTGATGTCCCCGGACGGGGGGCAGTACTTC
TRBJ2-1 | few | - | TRBV12-3/TRBV12-4 | CASGSPWGEQFF | TGTGCCAGCGGGTCACCTTGGGGTGAGCAGTTCTTC
TRBJ2-1 | few | - | TRBV11-2 | CASSLSEAHNEQFF | TGTGCCAGCAGCTTAAGCGAAGCCCACAATGAGCAGTTCTTC
TRBJ2-7 | - | - | TRBV20-1 | CSATGTVSYEQYF | TGCAGTGCTACCGGGACTGTCTCCTACGAGCAGTACTTC
TRBJ1-2 | - | - | TRBV7-8 | CASSLAYYGYTF | TGTGCCAGCAGCTTAGCTTACTATGGCTACACCTTC